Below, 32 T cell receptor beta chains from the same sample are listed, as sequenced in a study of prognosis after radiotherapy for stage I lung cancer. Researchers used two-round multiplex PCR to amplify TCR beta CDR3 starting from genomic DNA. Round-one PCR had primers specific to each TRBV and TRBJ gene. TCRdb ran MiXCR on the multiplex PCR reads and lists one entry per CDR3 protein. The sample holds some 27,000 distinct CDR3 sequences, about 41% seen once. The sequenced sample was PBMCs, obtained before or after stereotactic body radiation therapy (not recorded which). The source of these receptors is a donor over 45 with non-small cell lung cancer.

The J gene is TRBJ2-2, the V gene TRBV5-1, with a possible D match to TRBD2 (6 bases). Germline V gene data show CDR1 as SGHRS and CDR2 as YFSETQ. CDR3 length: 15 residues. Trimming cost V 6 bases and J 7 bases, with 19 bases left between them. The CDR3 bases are TGCGCCAGCACTCTGGCGGGATTCGGTGGCGGGGAGCTGTTTTTT. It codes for CASTLAGFGGGELFF. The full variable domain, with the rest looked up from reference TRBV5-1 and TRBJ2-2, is KAGVTQTPRYLIKTRGQQVTLSCSPISGHRSVSWYQQTPGQGLQFLFEYFSETQRNKGNFPGRFSGRQFSNSRSEMNVSTLELGDSALYLCASTLAGFGGGELFFGEGSRLTVL.

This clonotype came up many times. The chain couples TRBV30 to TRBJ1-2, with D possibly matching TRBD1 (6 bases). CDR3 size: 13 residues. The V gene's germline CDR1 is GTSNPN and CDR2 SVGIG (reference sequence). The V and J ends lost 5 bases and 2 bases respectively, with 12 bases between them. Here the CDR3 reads CAWGRTVNYGYTF. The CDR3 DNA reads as TGTGCCTGGGGGAGGACAGTCAACTATGGCTACACCTTC.

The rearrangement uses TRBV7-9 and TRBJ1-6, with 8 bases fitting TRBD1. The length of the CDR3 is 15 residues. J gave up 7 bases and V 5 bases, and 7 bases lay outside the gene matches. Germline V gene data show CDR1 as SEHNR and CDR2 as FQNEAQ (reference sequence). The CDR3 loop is CASSRDRGGNSPLHF. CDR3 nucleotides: TGTGCCAGCAGCCGTGACAGGGGAGGAAATTCACCCCTCCACTTT. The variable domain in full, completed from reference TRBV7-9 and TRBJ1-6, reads DTGVSQNPRHKITKRGQNVTFRCDPISEHNRLYWYRQTLGQGPEFLTYFQNEAQLEKSRLLSDRFSAERPKGSFSTLEIQRTEQGDSAMYLCASSRDRGGNSPLHFGNGTRLTVT.

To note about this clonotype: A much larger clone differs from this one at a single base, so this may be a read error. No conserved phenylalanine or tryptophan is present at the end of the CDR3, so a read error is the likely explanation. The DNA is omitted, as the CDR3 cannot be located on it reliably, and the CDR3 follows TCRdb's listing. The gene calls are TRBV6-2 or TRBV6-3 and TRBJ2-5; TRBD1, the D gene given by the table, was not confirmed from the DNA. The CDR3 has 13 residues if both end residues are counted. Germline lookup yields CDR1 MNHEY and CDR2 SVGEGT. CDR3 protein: CASSYRTGGAISL.

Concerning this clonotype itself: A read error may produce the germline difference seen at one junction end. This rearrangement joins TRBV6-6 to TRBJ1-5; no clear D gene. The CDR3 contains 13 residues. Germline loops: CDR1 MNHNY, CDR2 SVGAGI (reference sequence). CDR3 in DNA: TGTGCCAGCAGTTACTCGGGAAATCAGACCCAGCATTTT. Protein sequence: CASSYSGNQTQHF.

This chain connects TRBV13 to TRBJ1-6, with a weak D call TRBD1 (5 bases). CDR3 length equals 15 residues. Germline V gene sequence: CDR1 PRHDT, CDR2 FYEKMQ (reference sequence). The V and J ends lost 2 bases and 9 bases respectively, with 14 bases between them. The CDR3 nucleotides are TGTGCCAGCAGCTTATCAGCGGGGACCGGTTCACCCCTCCACTTT. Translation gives CASSLSAGTGSPLHF.

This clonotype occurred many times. CDR3 in DNA: TGTGCCAGCACCCGACTAGCGGGCAATGAGCAGTTCTTC. Translating it yields CASTRLAGNEQFF. The chain links TRBV6-1 to TRBJ2-1; TRBD2 aligns across 10 bases. Trimming removed 7 bases from V and 6 bases from J; junction bases left unmatched: 3. The germline CDR1 and CDR2 sequences are MNHNS and SASEGT. CDR3 length: 13 residues.

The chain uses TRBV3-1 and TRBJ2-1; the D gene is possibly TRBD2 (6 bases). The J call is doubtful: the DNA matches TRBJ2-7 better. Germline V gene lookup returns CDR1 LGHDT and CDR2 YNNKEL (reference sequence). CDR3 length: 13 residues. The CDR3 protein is CASSQASVNEQYF. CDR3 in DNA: TGTGCCAGCAGCCAAGCTAGCGTCAACGAGCAGTACTTC.

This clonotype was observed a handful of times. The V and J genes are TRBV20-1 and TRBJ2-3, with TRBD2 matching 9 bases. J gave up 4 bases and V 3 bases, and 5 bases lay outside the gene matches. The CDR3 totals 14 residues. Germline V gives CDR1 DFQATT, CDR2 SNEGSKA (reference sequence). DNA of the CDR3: TGCAGTGCTAGCGCGGGAGGGTCGGCAGATACGCAGTATTTT. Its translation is CSASAGGSADTQYF.

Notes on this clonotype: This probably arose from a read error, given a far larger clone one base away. The CDR3 nucleotides are TGTGCCAGCAGCTTAGACAGGTATGGCGAGCAGTACTTC. Amino acids: CASSLDRYGEQYF. The rearrangement links TRBV7-9 to TRBJ2-7, with a tentative D call TRBD1 (5 bases). V was shortened by 1 base and J by 6 bases, with 10 bases between the two germline ends. Germline V gene lookup returns CDR1 SEHNR and CDR2 FQNEAQ (reference sequence). This CDR3 has 13 residues.

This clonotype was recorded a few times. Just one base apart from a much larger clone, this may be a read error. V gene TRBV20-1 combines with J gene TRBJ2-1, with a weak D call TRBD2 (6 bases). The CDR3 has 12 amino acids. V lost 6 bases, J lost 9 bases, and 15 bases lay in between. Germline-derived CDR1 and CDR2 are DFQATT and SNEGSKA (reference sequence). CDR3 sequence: CSAQGLVSEQFF. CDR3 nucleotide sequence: TGCAGTGCCCAGGGACTGGTCAGTGAGCAGTTCTTC.

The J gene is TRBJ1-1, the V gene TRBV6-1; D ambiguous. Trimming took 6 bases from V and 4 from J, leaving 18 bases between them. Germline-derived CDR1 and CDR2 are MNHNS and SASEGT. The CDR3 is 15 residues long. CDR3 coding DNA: TGTGCCAGCAGCTTGGGATTGCGGGCGATCACTGAAGCTTTCTTT. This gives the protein CASSLGLRAITEAFF.

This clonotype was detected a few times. The CDR3 region has the DNA TGTGCCAGCAGCCAAGATGGGTTTTCTGGGGCCAACGTCCTGACTTTC. It codes for CASSQDGFSGANVLTF. The chain couples TRBV4-2 to TRBJ2-6; D unresolved. Trimming took 0 bases from V and 1 from J, leaving 7 bases between them. There are 16 residues in the CDR3. Germline CDR1 LGHNA, CDR2 YNFKEQ.

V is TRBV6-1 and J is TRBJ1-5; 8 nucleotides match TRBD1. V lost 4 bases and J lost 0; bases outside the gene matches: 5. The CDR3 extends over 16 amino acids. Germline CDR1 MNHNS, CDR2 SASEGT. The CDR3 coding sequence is TGTGCCAGCAGTGGACAGGGGCCACTTAGCAATCAGCCCCAGCATTTT. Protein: CASSGQGPLSNQPQHF.

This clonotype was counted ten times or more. The CDR3 sequence: CATSRDSRGIGELFF. The CDR3 nucleotides are TGTGCCACCAGCAGAGATTCGCGTGGTATCGGGGAGCTGTTTTTT. V and J are TRBV15 and TRBJ2-2; no clear D gene. V was trimmed by 0 bases and J by 7 bases, leaving 12 bases between them. Germline V gene sequence: CDR1 LNHNV, CDR2 YYDKDF (reference sequence). The CDR3 is 15 residues long.

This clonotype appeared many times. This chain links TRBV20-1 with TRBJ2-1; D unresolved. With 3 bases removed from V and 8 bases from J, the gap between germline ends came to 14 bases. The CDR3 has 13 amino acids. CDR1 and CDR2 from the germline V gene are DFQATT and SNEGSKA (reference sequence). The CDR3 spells CSASPSRFDEQFF. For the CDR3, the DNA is TGCAGTGCTAGCCCTTCCAGGTTCGATGAGCAGTTCTTC.

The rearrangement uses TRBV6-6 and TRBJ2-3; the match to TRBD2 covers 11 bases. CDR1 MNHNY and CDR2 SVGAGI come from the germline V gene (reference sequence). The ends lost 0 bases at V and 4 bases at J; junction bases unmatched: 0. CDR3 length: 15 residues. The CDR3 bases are TGTGCCAGCAGTTACTCGACTAGCGGGGCAGATACGCAGTATTTT. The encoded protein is CASSYSTSGADTQYF.

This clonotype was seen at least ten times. The CDR3 protein is CASSYVGISYNEQFF. CDR3 nucleotide sequence: TGTGCCAGCAGTTACGTGGGAATCTCCTACAATGAGCAGTTCTTC. This sequence joins TRBV6-2 or TRBV6-3 and TRBJ2-1; D is unresolved. The CDR3 consists of 15 residues. The germline V and J ends were trimmed by 2 bases and 0 bases, with 8 bases remaining between them. Germline CDR1 is MNHEY and CDR2 is SVGEGT.

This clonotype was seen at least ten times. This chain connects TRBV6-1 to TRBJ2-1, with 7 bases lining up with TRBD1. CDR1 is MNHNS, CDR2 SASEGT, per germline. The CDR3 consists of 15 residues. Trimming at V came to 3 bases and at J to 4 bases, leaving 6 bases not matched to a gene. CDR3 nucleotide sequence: TGTGCCAGCAGTGACACCGGACAGGCGTACAATGAGCAGTTCTTC. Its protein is CASSDTGQAYNEQFF.

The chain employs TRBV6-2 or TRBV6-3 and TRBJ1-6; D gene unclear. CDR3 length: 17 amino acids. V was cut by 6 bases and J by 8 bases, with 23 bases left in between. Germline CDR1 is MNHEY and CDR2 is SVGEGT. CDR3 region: CASSRVFIGGSDSPLHF. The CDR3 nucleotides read TGTGCCAGCAGCCGTGTATTTATTGGTGGTTCCGATTCACCCCTCCACTTT.

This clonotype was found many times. This CDR3 is CATVGAGTEAFF. Written as DNA, the CDR3 is TGTGCCACCGTGGGGGCAGGAACTGAAGCTTTCTTT. The gene calls are TRBV24-1 and TRBJ1-1; possibly TRBD1 for D (6 bases). The CDR3 sequence is 12 residues long. The ends were cut back, 9 bases at V and 5 bases at J, with 12 bases in the middle. Germline assignment: CDR1 KGHDR and CDR2 SFDVKD.

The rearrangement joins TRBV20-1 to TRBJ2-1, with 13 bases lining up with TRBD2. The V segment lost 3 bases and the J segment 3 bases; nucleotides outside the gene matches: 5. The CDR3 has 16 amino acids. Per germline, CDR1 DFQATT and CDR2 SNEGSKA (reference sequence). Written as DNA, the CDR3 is TGCAGTGCTAGGAGACTAGCGGGAGGCGACTACAATGAGCAGTTCTTC. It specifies CSARRLAGGDYNEQFF.

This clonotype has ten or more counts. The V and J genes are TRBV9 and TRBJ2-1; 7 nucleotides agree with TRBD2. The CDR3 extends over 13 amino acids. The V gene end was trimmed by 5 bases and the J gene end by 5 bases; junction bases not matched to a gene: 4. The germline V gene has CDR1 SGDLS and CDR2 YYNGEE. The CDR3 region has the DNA TGTGCCAGCAGGGGAGGGCCTAACAATGAGCAGTTCTTC. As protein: CASRGGPNNEQFF.

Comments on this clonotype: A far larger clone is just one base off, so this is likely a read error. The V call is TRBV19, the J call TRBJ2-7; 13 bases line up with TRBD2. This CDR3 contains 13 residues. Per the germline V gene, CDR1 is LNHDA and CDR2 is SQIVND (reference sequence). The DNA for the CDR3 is TGTGCCAGTATCACCGGGACTAGCGGGACCTCGTTCTTC. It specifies CASITGTSGTSFF.

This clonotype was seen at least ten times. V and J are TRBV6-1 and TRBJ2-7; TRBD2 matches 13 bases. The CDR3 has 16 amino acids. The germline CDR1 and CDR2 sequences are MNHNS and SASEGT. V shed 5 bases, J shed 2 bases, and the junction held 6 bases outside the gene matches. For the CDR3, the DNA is TGTGCCAGCAGTCCGACGGGACTAGCGGGGACCTACGAGCAGTACTTC. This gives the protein CASSPTGLAGTYEQYF.

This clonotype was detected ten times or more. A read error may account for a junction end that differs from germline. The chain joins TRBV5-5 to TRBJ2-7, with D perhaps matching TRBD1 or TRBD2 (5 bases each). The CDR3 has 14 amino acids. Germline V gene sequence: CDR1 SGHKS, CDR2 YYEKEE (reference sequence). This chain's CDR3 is CAGSLGDGSYEQYF. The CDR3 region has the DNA TGTGCCGGCAGCTTGGGGGACGGATCCTACGAGCAGTACTTC.

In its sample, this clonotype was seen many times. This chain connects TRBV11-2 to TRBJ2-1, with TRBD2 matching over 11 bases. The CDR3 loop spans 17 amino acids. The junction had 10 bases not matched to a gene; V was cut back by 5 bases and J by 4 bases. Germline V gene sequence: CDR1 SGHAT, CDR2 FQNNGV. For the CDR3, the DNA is TGTGCCAGCAGCACTCTAGCGGGGGGCCCAGTATACAATGAGCAGTTCTTC. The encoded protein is CASSTLAGGPVYNEQFF.

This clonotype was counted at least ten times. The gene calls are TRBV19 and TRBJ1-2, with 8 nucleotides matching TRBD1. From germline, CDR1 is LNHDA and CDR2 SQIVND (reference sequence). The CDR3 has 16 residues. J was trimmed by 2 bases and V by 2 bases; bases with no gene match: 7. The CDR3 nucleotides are TGTGCCAGTAGTATAATCCTGAGGACAGGGAACTATGGCTACACCTTC. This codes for CASSIILRTGNYGYTF.

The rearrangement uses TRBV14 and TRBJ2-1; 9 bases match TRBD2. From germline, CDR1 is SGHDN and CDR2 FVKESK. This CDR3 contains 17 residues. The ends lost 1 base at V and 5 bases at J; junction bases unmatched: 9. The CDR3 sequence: CASSQGVAGAYHNEQFF. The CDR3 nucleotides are TGTGCCAGCAGCCAAGGCGTAGCGGGAGCTTACCACAATGAGCAGTTCTTC. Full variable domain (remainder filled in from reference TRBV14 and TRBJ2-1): EAGVTQFPSHSVIEKGQTVTLRCDPISGHDNLYWYRRVMGKEIKFLLHFVKESKQDESGMPNNRFLAERTGGTYSTLKVQPAELEDSGVYFCASSQGVAGAYHNEQFFGPGTRLTVL.

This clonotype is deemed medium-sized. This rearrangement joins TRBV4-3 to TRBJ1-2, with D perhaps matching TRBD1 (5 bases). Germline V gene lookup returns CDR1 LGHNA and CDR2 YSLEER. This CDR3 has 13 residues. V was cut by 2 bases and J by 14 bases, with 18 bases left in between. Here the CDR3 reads CASSQTNRMEFTF. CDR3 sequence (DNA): TGCGCCAGCAGCCAAACCAACAGGATGGAGTTTACCTTC.

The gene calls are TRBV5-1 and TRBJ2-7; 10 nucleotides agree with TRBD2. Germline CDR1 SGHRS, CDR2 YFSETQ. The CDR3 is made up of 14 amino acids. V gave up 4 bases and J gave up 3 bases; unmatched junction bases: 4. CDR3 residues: CASSLAGVLYEQYF. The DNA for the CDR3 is TGCGCCAGCAGCCTAGCGGGAGTTCTCTACGAGCAGTACTTC.

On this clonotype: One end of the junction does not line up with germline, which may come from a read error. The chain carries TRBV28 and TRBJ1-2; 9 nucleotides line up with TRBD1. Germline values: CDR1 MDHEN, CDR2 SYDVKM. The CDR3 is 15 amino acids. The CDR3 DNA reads TGTGCCAGCAACAGGGGGCCACGGAGAATCTATGGCTACACCTTT. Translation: CASNRGPRRIYGYTF.